This is a list of T cell receptor beta chains from one sample in a study of technical replicates of blood from several donors. The table came from immunoSEQ multiplex PCR; TCRdb's copy has only in-frame clones and leaves some out. The repertoire includes more than 65,000 clones, 85% to 95% of them detected once, and 0.35% to 0.45% sits in the top ten. Sample: T cells isolated from PBMCs. All receptors derive from a human donor in good health. Both conserved end residues are part of each CDR3. The D gene is left open where the match is weak. Where a row states a size, it is once, few, many or the class of an expanded clone; other rows omit it.

j_call v_call clone_size d_call cdr3_nt cdr3_aa
TRBJ1-1 TRBV5-5 - - TGTGCCAGCAGCCAAGGGGTTAGGACTGAAGCTTTCTTT CASSQGVRTEAFF
TRBJ2-7 TRBV4-1 - - TGCGCCAGCAGCCAAGAGCCAGTTTCCAACGAGCAGTACTTC CASSQEPVSNEQYF
TRBJ1-4 TRBV19 once TRBD1 TGTGCCAGTAGAGACAGGGGAGCTAATGAAAAACTGTTTTTT CASRDRGANEKLFF
TRBJ2-1 TRBV7-9 once - TGTGCCAGCAGCTTATTTCTACTTTACAATGAGCAGTTCTTC CASSLFLLYNEQFF
TRBJ2-7 TRBV6-5 - - TGTGCCAGCAGTTACAGAAATCGGGTTTACTACGAGCAGTACTTC CASSYRNRVYYEQYF
TRBJ2-7 TRBV11-2 - - TGTGCCAGCAGCCAGGGCCTTTCCTACGAGCAGTACTTC CASSQGLSYEQYF
TRBJ1-3 TRBV2 - TRBD1 TGTGCCAGTGGGACAGCTCCAGACACCATATATTTT CASGTAPDTIYF
TRBJ1-3 TRBV18 - TRBD1 TGTGCCAGCTCACCGGGGACAGATGGAAACACCATATATTTT CASSPGTDGNTIYF
TRBJ2-1 TRBV29-1 - - TGCAGCGCCGAGACTTACAATGAGCAGTTCTTC CSAETYNEQFF
TRBJ1-2 TRBV28 - - TGTGCCAGCAGTTTAGCGAGCTATAACTATGGCTACACCTTC CASSLASYNYGYTF
TRBJ2-3 TRBV7-6 - - TGTGCCAGCAGTCCCCTTTCGAGAGATACGCAGTATTTT CASSPLSRDTQYF
TRBJ1-1 TRBV6-6 - TRBD1 TGTGCCAGCAGTTTAGACAGGGAGCTTATGAACACTGAAGCTTTCTTT CASSLDRELMNTEAFF
TRBJ2-7 TRBV7-9 - - TGTGCCAGCAGCTTAAGGTACAGCGAGCAGTACTTC CASSLRYSEQYF
TRBJ2-2 TRBV4-3 - TRBD1 TGCGCCAGCAGCCCTTCCCAGGGGGCGGCCGGGGAGCTGTTTTTT CASSPSQGAAGELFF
TRBJ2-1 TRBV7-9 - - TGTGCCAGCAGCTTAGAATACGGTGACAATGAGCAGTTCTTC CASSLEYGDNEQFF
TRBJ1-2 TRBV29-1 - - TGCAGCGTTGAATCCTTGGGGGCGCTTGGCTACACCTTC CSVESLGALGYTF
TRBJ1-1 TRBV29-1 - - TGCAGCGTTATATCGGGTTATGAAGCTTTCTTT CSVISGYEAFF
TRBJ2-7 TRBV25-1 - - TGTGCCAGCACCCCCCCGGGTCATTACGAGCAGTACTTC CASTPPGHYEQYF
TRBJ2-1 TRBV7-9 once - TGTGCCAGCAGCTTACTCGACAAGCAGTTCTTC CASSLLDKQFF
TRBJ2-1 TRBV10-3 - - TGTGCCATCACCCTAGGTAGTGGCAATGAGCAGTTCTTC CAITLGSGNEQFF
TRBJ2-7 TRBV7-6 - TRBD1 TGTGCCAGCAGCTTAGGGACAGGGGGTCTTGGAGAGCAGTACTTC CASSLGTGGLGEQYF
TRBJ1-1 TRBV25-1 - - TGTGCCAGCAGTCTTGGACAGAACTCTGAAGCTTTCTTT CASSLGQNSEAFF
TRBJ2-7 TRBV29-1 - - TGCAGCGTTGACAGGGGCCACGAGCAGTACTTC CSVDRGHEQYF
TRBJ2-7 TRBV5-6 - TRBD2 TGTGCCAGCAGCTTTGGACTAGCGGGAGCCTACGAGCAGTACTTC CASSFGLAGAYEQYF
TRBJ2-7 TRBV29-1 - - TGCAGCGTTGAAGATTTTCAGGGGCCCCAAGGGGAGCAGTACTTC CSVEDFQGPQGEQYF
TRBJ2-1 TRBV13 - - TGTGCCAGCAGCCTGGGGCAGGGATATTACAATGAGCAGTTCTTC CASSLGQGYYNEQFF
TRBJ1-2 TRBV4-3 - - TGCGCCAGCAGCCAAGACAGGCTATATGGCTACACCTTC CASSQDRLYGYTF
TRBJ1-5 TRBV19 - TRBD1 TGTGCCAGTAGTATCGAGGGACAGGGGAATCAGCCCCAGCATTTT CASSIEGQGNQPQHF
TRBJ2-1 TRBV14 - TRBD2 TGTGCCAGCAGCCATTTGACTAGCGGATACCTCTACAATGAGCAGTTCTTC CASSHLTSGYLYNEQFF
TRBJ2-3 TRBV10-3 - TRBD2 TGTGCCATCTGTAATCTAGCGGGACCAGATACGCAGTATTTT CAICNLAGPDTQYF
TRBJ2-7 TRBV4-3 - TRBD1 TGCGCCAGCAGCCAAGCAGGGGGAAACTACGAGCAGTACTTC CASSQAGGNYEQYF
TRBJ1-1 TRBV5-4 - - TGTGCCAGCAACCCAACAGGGCTCGGCACTGAAGCTTTCTTT CASNPTGLGTEAFF
TRBJ2-1 TRBV9 - - TGTGCCAGCAGCGTTGGGAGCCGGACTTACAATGAGCAGTTCTTC CASSVGSRTYNEQFF
TRBJ2-1 TRBV9 - - TGTGCCAGCAGCAAGGAGAGCTCCTACAATGAGCAGTTCTTC CASSKESSYNEQFF
TRBJ1-3 TRBV11-2 - TRBD1 TGTGCCAGCAGCTTACACGGACAGGACCAAGGAAACACCATATATTTT CASSLHGQDQGNTIYF
TRBJ2-1 TRBV7-8 - - TGTGCCAGCAGTCTACAGGGTAGGATGAGTTCCTACAATGAGCAGTTCTTC CASSLQGRMSSYNEQFF
TRBJ2-2 TRBV4-1 - TRBD2 TGCGCCAGCAGCCAAGAAAACAGATGGGCCTCTTCGGGGGGCACCGGGGAGCTGTTTTTT CASSQENRWASSGGTGELFF
TRBJ2-1 TRBV12-5 - TRBD2 TGTGCTAGTGGCACACTAGCGGGAGGCAATGAGCAGTTCTTC CASGTLAGGNEQFF
TRBJ2-3 TRBV13 - - TGTGCCAGCAGCCCTACCGAGGAGACAGATACGCAGTATTTT CASSPTEETDTQYF
TRBJ2-1 TRBV6-4 - TRBD2 TGTGCCAGCGCTGGGGCTAGCGGGAGCAATGAGCAGTTCTTC CASAGASGSNEQFF
TRBJ2-1 TRBV27 - TRBD2 TGTGCCAGCAGTTTCTGGCTAGCGGACTACAATGAGCAGTTCTTC CASSFWLADYNEQFF
TRBJ2-2 TRBV7-3 - TRBD1 TGTGCCAGCAGCCCCAGGGACAGGGCCAGGGAACACGGGGAGCTGTTTTTT CASSPRDRAREHGELFF
TRBJ2-1 TRBV4-3 once TRBD2 TGCGCCAGCAGCCAAGAAGGGACTAGCCTCGATGAGCAGTTCTTC CASSQEGTSLDEQFF
TRBJ1-2 TRBV14 - - TGTGCCAGCAGCCGTACAGGGAATATGGGTGGCTACACCTTC CASSRTGNMGGYTF
TRBJ2-7 TRBV1 - - TGCACCAGCAGCCAAGGGACGGGAGCGTCCCACGAGCAGTACTTC CTSSQGTGASHEQYF
TRBJ2-1 TRBV6-5 - - TGTGCCAGCAGTCAAGGACACTACAATGAGCAGTTCTTC CASSQGHYNEQFF
TRBJ2-3 TRBV10-2 - TRBD2 TGCGCCAGCAGTGAGCCCGGGACTAGCGGCACAGATACGCAGTATTTT CASSEPGTSGTDTQYF
TRBJ2-1 TRBV7-3 - TRBD2 TGTGCCAGCAGCTTTGTGGGAGGGCCTGTTGAGCAGTTCTTC CASSFVGGPVEQFF
TRBJ2-2 TRBV14 - - TGTGCCAGCAGCCCGGAAAGGAGGGACTGGCGCACCGGGGAGCTGTTTTTT CASSPERRDWRTGELFF
TRBJ1-1 TRBV18 - - TGTGCCAGCTCACGCTCACAGGGTGGGAACACTGAAGCTTTCTTT CASSRSQGGNTEAFF
TRBJ2-1 TRBV6-5 - TRBD2 TGTGCCATAGCAGGCGGGAGTGGCTCCTACAATGAGCAGTTCTTC CAIAGGSGSYNEQFF
TRBJ2-7 TRBV4-3 - - TGCGCCAGCAGCCAAGGCCTAGCCGGAGACTACGAGCAGTACTTC CASSQGLAGDYEQYF
TRBJ1-4 TRBV5-1 - - TGCGCCAGCAGCTTGGGACAAGATCGAGTGGTTGAAAAACTGTTTTTT CASSLGQDRVVEKLFF
TRBJ1-1 TRBV7-9 - TRBD1 TGTGCCAGCAGCCGAACAGGGGGTGAAGCTTTCTTT CASSRTGGEAFF
TRBJ2-7 TRBV9 - TRBD2 TGTGCCAGCAGCGCTTGGGGACTAAACTCCTACGAGCAGTACTTC CASSAWGLNSYEQYF
TRBJ1-5 TRBV6-5 - - TGTGCCAGCAGTTTGGAGGGTGGGCAGCCCCAGCATTTT CASSLEGGQPQHF
TRBJ2-1 TRBV11-3 - TRBD1 TGTGCCAGCAGCTGGACAGGGTACCATGAGCAGTTCTTC CASSWTGYHEQFF